The text below deals with one T cell receptor beta chain. The data belong to a study of response to subunit inactivated influenza vaccine. Each CDR3 protein gets one entry after TCRdb re-called the RT-PCR reads with MiXCR. The sample records 500,000 to 700,000 distinct CDR3 sequences, 20% to 25% being singletons. This same sample was also part of a study on T cells expressing NK-cell markers. As reported in that work: The authors generated TCR beta cDNA through 5'RACE template switching with UMIs. Sorted CD3+CD56+NKG2C+, CD3+CD56+NKG2C- and CD3+CD56-NKG2C+ T cells provided the TCR beta repertoires.

This receptor was taken from a man between 45 and 60 years old who received an inactivated influenza vaccine. Material: CD4+ T cells sorted from PBMCs, obtained 11 to 12 days after vaccination.

The CDR3, as DNA: TGTGCCAGCAGTCCGCGGAGAATGAACACTGAAGCTTTCTTT. It codes for CASSPRRMNTEAFF. The chain couples TRBV6-1 to TRBJ1-1; unclear D gene. The CDR3 is 14 residues long. V was shortened by 5 bases and J by 0 bases, with 10 bases between the two germline ends. The germline V gene has CDR1 MNHNS and CDR2 SASEGT.